This TCR beta chain was sequenced during a study of blood T cells in healthy people across ages (dated by TCRdb to between 2014 and 2017). About the full investigation: In model experiments, template switching captured roughly one uniquely barcoded TCR beta cDNA molecule for every two T cells. Using deep sequencing normalized with unique cDNA molecular identifiers, the study measured how TCR beta repertoire diversity changes with age. The donors were divided into four age groups: young (average about 15 years), middle-aged (around 41), aged (about 60) and long-lived (about 79). To avoid experimental bias, donors of different ages were randomly spread across the sequencing lanes. The study analyzed two additional independent replicas of 1 million unique cDNA reads from the same blood draw for two donors, one aged 18 to 30 and one aged 80 or older. What the research found in general, with its limitations: Since profiling was done on bulk unsorted PBMCs, naive and antigen-experienced compartments could not be conclusively compared. Compared with the aged group, the long-lived group had more naive CD4+ T cells, fewer expanded clones and increased TCR diversity, suggesting age selection. The CMV infection status of donors was not known, potentially confounding age-related changes in expanded clonotypes. As age increased, observed TCR beta diversity per million T cells dropped in a roughly linear way, and a significant reduction was already evident by age 40. Total diversity estimates from one million sequenced T cells were considered lower bounds and underestimates. The percentage of naive T cells measured by flow cytometry correlated strongly with observed TCR beta diversity.

Donors were about 36 systemically healthy Caucasian individuals from Russia aged roughly 6 to 95 years. Around 10 milliliters of peripheral blood were drawn from each donor into EDTA-treated Vacutainer tubes. PBMCs were isolated by Ficoll-Paque density-gradient centrifugation, with at least 6.5 million obtained per sample. Trizol reagent was used to extract total RNA from the PBMCs, yielding at least 6 micrograms per sample. Naive CD45RAhigh/CD27high T cell percentages were measured by flow cytometry on a PBMC aliquot from every donor. Library generation was performed with 5' RACE. The instrument was an Illumina HiSeq 2500. A second PCR of roughly 6 to 11 cycles was run with a J-beta primer mix and a sample-barcoded 5' primer. A unique molecular identifier was introduced onto each TCR beta cDNA molecule by a template-switch 5' adaptor carrying 12 random nucleotides. At least 2.5 million CDR3-containing paired-end reads were obtained from each sample. First-strand cDNA was synthesized from all RNA with the Mint cDNA synthesis kit, primed by a TRBC-specific oligonucleotide. After uracil-DNA glycosylase treatment, a first 18-cycle PCR used universal primers M1SS and BC2_uni_R on all cDNA. The authors processed their data as follows. Each sample was normalized by randomly selecting 1 million high-quality reads, each carrying a distinct molecular identifier. Instead of being binned into consensus sequences, reads that shared molecular identifiers were thrown out. MiTCR, run with a Q25 quality threshold and the strictest error-elimination algorithm, handled CDR3 identification, clonotype clustering and error correction. A nonparametric unseen species model with Euler transformation was used to estimate lower-bound total TCR beta diversity. The raw public reads went through TCRdb reprocessing: fastp at Q25, MiXCR clone calling, in-frame beta chains kept. Merged by CDR3 protein, the rows form single entries marked with the most common genes and DNA. TCRdb assigned the V and J calls; the authors' analysis was not used. The sample includes about 1.5 million distinct CDR3 sequences, with roughly 43% observed a single time. Over 3.5% of the sample is held by the ten biggest clonotypes.

Points on this clonotype: It has no known antigen specificity. No base quality information exists; no much larger clone differs at one position.

The CDR3 goes from the cysteine to the phenylalanine over 15 residues. Kept here is only the CDR3 DNA, which spans 45 bases and is read in frame from base 1. Clipping removes 5 bases from V and 7 bases from J, with 14 as the unmatched junction base count. From a lookup of the germline V gene (reference sequence), CDR1 and CDR2 are MNHEY and SMNVEV. Sequenced material: blood. The clonotype was recovered from a woman between 18 and 30 years old in good health. The chain links TRBV27 with TRBJ2-7, with TRBD1 matching 7 junction bases. The CDR3 corresponds to CASSTTTGKGGEQYF. The bases are TGTGCCAGCAGTACCACGACAGGGAAGGGTGGTGAGCAGTACTTC.